This T cell receptor (beta chain) was retrieved from a study of early T cells in non-severe SARS-CoV-2 infection. Separate cDNA molecules each had unique molecular identifiers attached to them. TCRdb itself ran the 5' RACE reads through MiXCR, one entry per CDR3 protein. The sample lists about 27,000 distinct CDR3 sequences; about 4.4% were seen once. There are 14 residues in the CDR3. Germline assignment: CDR1 MNHNS and CDR2 SASEGT. Trimming stripped 1 base from V and 4 bases from J, with 8 bases between. Source material: whole blood. The sequence was obtained from an adult who was a healthcare worker with PCR-confirmed SARS-CoV-2 infection or an uninfected control (not recorded which). The chain uses TRBV6-1 and TRBJ2-1, with D tentatively TRBD2 (6 bases). The CDR3 spells CASSEVAGYNEQFF. The CDR3 nucleotides are TGTGCCAGCAGTGAAGTGGCGGGATACAATGAGCAGTTCTTC.